Sequencing of this T cell receptor (beta chain) was carried out in a study of T cells in Graves' hyperthyroidism and ophthalmopathy (dated by TCRdb to about 2019). About the full investigation: Peripheral blood was collected at initial diagnosis, before any treatment. TCR V-J signatures able to tell the groups apart were searched for in a discovery cohort of approximately 95 patients, of whom more than 40 had Graves' ophthalmopathy and around 57 had stable Graves' hyperthyroidism. Prospective prediction of ophthalmopathy was tested in an independent validation cohort consisting of roughly 19 hyperthyroidism patients and over 15 patients who later progressed to ophthalmopathy. The roughly 99 discovery patients were divided at random into training and test sets in a 7:3 ratio. In addition, the study compared T-cell repertoires in thyroid tissue and in blood from roughly 6 Graves' hyperthyroidism patients. After sampling, hyperthyroidism patients received methimazole starting at 30 mg daily, and ophthalmopathy patients received high-dose intravenous methylprednisolone. TCR Vbeta CDR3 sequencing of 135 peripheral blood samples (under 45 ophthalmopathy, some 75 hyperthyroidism and approximately 17 progressor patients) is reported in the paper.

The TCR beta CDR3 regions were amplified from the RNA transcripts. A first-round RT-PCR of the TCR CDR3 used the HTBI primer set with the Qiagen OneStep RT-PCR kit. Libraries were constructed in a second round of multiplex PCR, after which size selection and purification were carried out. The libraries were sequenced on an Illumina HiSeq2000 using paired-end 100 bp reads. Regarding the original processing steps: SOAPnuke was used to process the raw data, removing reads that contained adapters or uncalled bases, had a mean Phred below 15, or lacked an exact match to the constant primer or identifier. High-quality paired reads were merged with COPE v1.2.5, and unique nucleotide sequences were defined as clonotypes. MiTCR v1.1 was used to align the clonotypes against IMGT TRBV, TRBD and TRBJ reference segments. The analysis was restricted to V-J combinations with a frequency above 0.0001, which together covered 99.2% of the repertoires. A TCS score was defined as the ratio of F50 (clonal expansion) to E x V (chaos), with BLOSUM62-based TCRdist applied between CDR3 peptides within each V-J. Welch's t-statistics and random forest reduced around 520 V-J features to under 15, which were used in a naive Bayes classifier (R e1071). The public sequencing data were trimmed at Q25 with fastp and processed into clonotypes with MiXCR by TCRdb, which kept only in-frame beta chains. All rows with the same CDR3 protein become a single entry with the most common DNA and genes. The V and J calls and clone size are TCRdb's, not the authors'. The sample profile shows under 650,000 distinct CDR3 sequences; about 17% of them were found once. Approximately 3.8% of the sample is in the top ten clones.

The CDR3 holds 12 amino acids from the cysteine to the phenylalanine. The entry retains the CDR3 DNA only, 36 bases that are in frame from base 1. V is pared back by 10 bases and J by 0 bases, with 10 bases lying between the germline termini. As encoded in the germline V gene (reference sequence), CDR1 is SEHNR while CDR2 is FQNEAQ. With respect to this clonotype: Its antigen is still unknown. Base qualities are not provided; no much larger clone lies one nucleotide away.

Paper-wide results and their limitations: In cross-validation, a model built on a 13 V-J signature told ophthalmopathy apart from stable hyperthyroidism with approximately 90% sensitivity and roughly 82% specificity, and in testing the same model reached 80%/75%. Blood samples also contained most of the expanded thyroid clonotypes (frequency above 0.001), which suggests that blood repertoires may reflect thyroid immune responses. During validation, the model predicted progression to ophthalmopathy a median of approximately 7 months ahead of onset, with almost 71% sensitivity and 72.22% specificity. No statistical method was used to fix the sample size in advance, and group allocation was not hidden from the investigators.

Stable Graves' hyperthyroidism was defined as no progression to ophthalmopathy during 18 months of follow-up. The hyperthyroidism patients were between 18 and 65 years old and newly diagnosed, with a disease duration of less than 2 months. Any patient with an uncontrolled infection, another autoimmune disease, pregnancy or lactation was excluded. Diagnoses were based on clinical symptoms, serum thyroxine and TRAb, thyroid ultrasound and orbital computed tomography. PBMCs were separated from over 9 ml of fresh peripheral blood using Ficoll-Paque density gradient centrifugation. Total RNA was extracted using Trizol reagent, and RNA quality was assessed on an Agilent 2100 Bioanalyzer.

This receptor was obtained from a woman in her 30s with Graves' hyperthyroidism. The sample consisted of blood. This chain joins TRBV7-9 to TRBJ2-7; the D gene is possibly TRBD1 or TRBD2, with 5 bases matching each. The nucleotide sequence reads TGTGCCATCGGGGACGTCTCCTACGAGCAGTACTTC. It translates to CAIGDVSYEQYF.